These T cell receptor beta chains were read from a single sample in a study of cytotoxic CD8 clonotypes in ibrutinib-treated CLL. Repertoires were generated with immunoSEQ multiplex PCR, while TCRdb's copy carries only in-frame clones and drops some. The table records more than 200,000 clones, roughly three quarters of them present only once. Sequenced here: PBMCs, sampled after 12 months of ibrutinib treatment. The source of these receptors is a human donor with chronic lymphocytic leukemia. Both conserved end residues are part of each CDR3. A D gene is named only where the DNA matches it firmly. Size values are once, few and many counts, or a class for expanded clones, and some rows have none.

d_gene,v_gene,j_gene,abundance,len,CDR3nt,CDR3aa
NA,TRBV6-5,TRBJ1-3,NA,14,TGTGCCAGCAGTTACTCGACATTAAGAAACACCATATATTTT,CASSYSTLRNTIYF
NA,TRBV5-4,TRBJ2-5,NA,16,TGTGCCAGCAGCTTGGGGGCCCCAGGGAATCAAGAGACCCAGTACTTC,CASSLGAPGNQETQYF
NA,TRBV27,TRBJ2-7,few,16,TGTGCCAGCGGGACCGAGGTAGCCGGGAGCTCCTACGAGCAGTACTTC,CASGTEVAGSSYEQYF
NA,TRBV7-9,TRBJ1-1,many,15,TGTGCCAGCAGCTTAGCCCTCTCCCTGAACACTGAAGCTTTCTTT,CASSLALSLNTEAFF
NA,TRBV5-4,TRBJ2-1,few,13,TGTGCCAGCAGCCTAAGGGGGGGAAATGAGCAGTTCTTC,CASSLRGGNEQFF
NA,TRBV6-5,TRBJ2-7,NA,13,TGTGCCAGCAGTTACATTGATGGCTACGAGCAGTACTTC,CASSYIDGYEQYF
NA,TRBV19,TRBJ1-2,NA,16,TGTGCCAGTAGTATACCTGTCGGCGGTAAGGAAAGGGGCTACACCTTC,CASSIPVGGKERGYTF
TRBD1,TRBV6-1,TRBJ1-2,NA,14,TGTGCCAGCAGTGACGGGACAGGGGTCTATGGCTACACCTTC,CASSDGTGVYGYTF
TRBD2,TRBV9,TRBJ2-1,NA,17,TGTGCCAGCAGCTTCCGGACTAGCGGGGGGGAGGACAATGAGCAGTTCTTC,CASSFRTSGGEDNEQFF
NA,TRBV18,TRBJ2-7,NA,14,TGTGCCAGCTCACCGACCAGGATTCCCTACGAGCAGTACTTC,CASSPTRIPYEQYF
TRBD1,TRBV18,TRBJ1-4,NA,15,TGTGCCAGCTCACCGACGCGACAGGGCGGCGAAAAACTGTTTTTT,CASSPTRQGGEKLFF
NA,TRBV19,TRBJ2-7,NA,14,TGTGCCAGTAGTATAAGTGCCCCGTCCTACGAGCAGTACTTC,CASSISAPSYEQYF
NA,TRBV7-6,TRBJ2-7,NA,13,TGTGCCAGCAGCCTCTCAGCATTCTACGAGCAGTACTTC,CASSLSAFYEQYF
NA,TRBV2,TRBJ2-7,NA,15,TGTGCCAGCAGGGATCGCGGGGATGTAACCTACGAGCAGTACTTC,CASRDRGDVTYEQYF
NA,TRBV2,TRBJ2-3,NA,13,TGTGCCACCTTTGTCGCTAGCACAGATACGCAGTATTTT,CATFVASTDTQYF
NA,TRBV28,TRBJ2-7,NA,14,TGTGCCAGCAGTTTCAGGACAACGGGCTACGAGCAGTACTTC,CASSFRTTGYEQYF
NA,TRBV29-1,TRBJ2-5,NA,13,TGCAGCGTTGGTCGGACAGCACAAGAGACCCAGTACTTC,CSVGRTAQETQYF
NA,TRBV9,TRBJ1-1,NA,17,TGTGCCATTCTGGGGATACCGGGGGATTACATGAACACTGAAGCTTTCTTT,CAILGIPGDYMNTEAFF
NA,TRBV5-1,TRBJ1-2,NA,13,TGCGCCAGCAGCTTGGTAGGGAACTATGGCTACACCTTC,CASSLVGNYGYTF
NA,TRBV18,TRBJ1-5,NA,14,TGTGCCAGCTCACCATTAGCCCGCAATCAGCCCCAGCATTTT,CASSPLARNQPQHF
NA,TRBV11-2,TRBJ1-2,few,12,TGTGCCAGCAGCTTAGTCAGCTATGGCTACACCTTC,CASSLVSYGYTF
NA,TRBV5-1,TRBJ2-7,NA,14,TGCGCCAGCAGCTTTTGGACAGAGGCTTACGAGCAGTACTTC,CASSFWTEAYEQYF
NA,TRBV7-8,TRBJ1-2,few,14,TGTGCCAGCAGCTTAGAAGGGGGGATCTATGGCTACACCTTC,CASSLEGGIYGYTF
NA,TRBV28,TRBJ1-4,NA,11,TGTGCCAGCGCAACTAATGAAAAACTGTTTTTT,CASATNEKLFF
NA,TRBV7-3,TRBJ2-7,NA,14,TGTGCCAGCAGCCAGAGTGGGGGTTCCTACGAGCAGTACTTC,CASSQSGGSYEQYF
NA,TRBV28,TRBJ2-7,once,15,TGTGCCAGCAGTTTAAGTGCCGGACAGTCCTACGAGCAGTACTTC,CASSLSAGQSYEQYF
TRBD1,TRBV7-9,TRBJ2-5,NA,14,TGTGCCAGCAGCGGGACAGGGGGTTGGGAGACCCAGTACTTC,CASSGTGGWETQYF
TRBD1,TRBV12-5,TRBJ1-2,NA,12,TGTGCTAGTGGCCAGGGACAGGGTGGCTACACCTTC,CASGQGQGGYTF
TRBD2,TRBV11-2,TRBJ2-5,NA,17,TGTGCCAGCAGCTTAGAATCTCGCGGGAGGGCCTGGGAGACCCAGTACTTC,CASSLESRGRAWETQYF
TRBD1,TRBV28,TRBJ2-3,NA,16,TGTGCCAGCAGTCCATTCAGGGGGCGCAACACAGATACGCAGTATTTT,CASSPFRGRNTDTQYF
TRBD1,TRBV2,TRBJ1-6,NA,15,TGTGCCAGCAGTGAAGCGGGACAGGGTTATTCACCCCTCCACTTT,CASSEAGQGYSPLHF
NA,TRBV18,TRBJ2-1,NA,12,TGTGCCAGCTCACCAGGGGTCAATGAGCAGTTCTTC,CASSPGVNEQFF
NA,TRBV2,TRBJ2-7,few,13,TGTGCCAGCAGCTTCGTGGTCTCCTACGAGCAGTACTTC,CASSFVVSYEQYF
NA,TRBV20-1,TRBJ1-2,once,11,TGCAGTGCTATACAGGACTATGGCTACACCTTC,CSAIQDYGYTF
NA,TRBV7-3,TRBJ1-2,NA,14,TGTGCCAGCAGCCAGGGGTCGGGGGTAGATGGCTACACCTTC,CASSQGSGVDGYTF
NA,TRBV4-2,TRBJ1-1,NA,20,TGTGCCAGCAGCCAAGATCTAGGGTTTATAGGCGGCACCTCAAACACTGAAGCTTTCTTT,CASSQDLGFIGGTSNTEAFF
NA,TRBV4-2,TRBJ2-3,NA,15,TGTGCCAGCAGCCCTCATAGCGGAAGCACAGATACGCAGTATTTT,CASSPHSGSTDTQYF
NA,TRBV5-4,TRBJ1-3,NA,14,TGTGCCAGCAAGCCCCAAAGCTCTGGAAACACCATATATTTT,CASKPQSSGNTIYF
NA,TRBV6-5,TRBJ2-5,NA,14,TGTGCCAGCAGTTACGGGCATACACAAGAGACCCAGTACTTC,CASSYGHTQETQYF
NA,TRBV30,TRBJ2-7,NA,12,TGTGCCTGGAGTGTTGGGGGACACGAGCAGTACTTC,CAWSVGGHEQYF
TRBD1,TRBV14,TRBJ2-1,NA,15,TGTGCCAGCAGCCTGCTACAGGGGGTAAACAATGAGCAGTTCTTC,CASSLLQGVNNEQFF
NA,TRBV6-1,TRBJ2-4,NA,15,TGTGCCAGCAGGAAAATCGGTGCGGACAGCCCTATTCAGTACTTC,CASRKIGADSPIQYF